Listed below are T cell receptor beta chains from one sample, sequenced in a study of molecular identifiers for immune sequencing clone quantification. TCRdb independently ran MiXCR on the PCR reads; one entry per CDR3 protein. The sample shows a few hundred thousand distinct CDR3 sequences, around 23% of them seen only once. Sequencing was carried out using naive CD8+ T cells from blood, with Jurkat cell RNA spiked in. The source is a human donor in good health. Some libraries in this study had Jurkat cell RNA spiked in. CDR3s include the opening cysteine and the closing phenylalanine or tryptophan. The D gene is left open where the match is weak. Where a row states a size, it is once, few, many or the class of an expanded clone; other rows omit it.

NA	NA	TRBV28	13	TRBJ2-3	CASSLTPPDTLYF	TGTGCCAGCAGTTTAACCCCCCCGGATACGCTGTATTTT
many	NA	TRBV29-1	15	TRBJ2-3	CSGSLGPEGTDTQYF	TGCAGCGGATCTCTTGGCCCCGAAGGTACAGATACGCAGTATTTT
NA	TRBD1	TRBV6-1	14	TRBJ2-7	CASSLDRTPYEQYF	TGTGCCAGCAGCTTGGACAGGACCCCCTACGAGCAGTACTTC
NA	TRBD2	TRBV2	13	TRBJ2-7	CASRGLAYYEQYF	TGTGCCAGCAGAGGACTAGCGTATTACGAGCAGTACTTC
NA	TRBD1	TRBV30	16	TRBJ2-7	CAWSGLGQGASHEQYF	TGTGCCTGGAGTGGATTGGGACAGGGGGCTTCCCACGAGCAGTACTTC
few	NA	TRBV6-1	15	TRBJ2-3	CASSDYNPRTDTQYF	TGTGCCAGCAGTGACTACAACCCGCGCACAGATACGCAGTATTTT
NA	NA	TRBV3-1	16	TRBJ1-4	CASSQEWVSTNEKLFF	TGTGCCAGCAGCCAAGAGTGGGTTTCAACTAATGAAAAACTGTTTTTT
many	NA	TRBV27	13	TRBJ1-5	CASSFDSNQPQHF	TGTGCCAGCAGTTTTGATAGCAATCAGCCCCAGCATTTT
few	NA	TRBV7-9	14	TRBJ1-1	CASSPRVQSTEAFF	TGTGCCAGCAGCCCCCGGGTCCAGAGCACTGAAGCTTTCTTT
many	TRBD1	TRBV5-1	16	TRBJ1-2	CASSLPTGDEDYGYTF	TGCGCCAGCAGCCTTCCAACAGGGGACGAGGACTATGGCTACACCTTC
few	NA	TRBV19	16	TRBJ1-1	CASSMSGLLPNTEAFF	TGTGCCAGTAGTATGTCCGGACTACTACCGAACACTGAAGCTTTCTTT
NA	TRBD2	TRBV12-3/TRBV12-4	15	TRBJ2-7	CASSRHTSGTDEQYF	TGTGCCAGCAGCCGACATACTAGCGGGACCGACGAGCAGTACTTC
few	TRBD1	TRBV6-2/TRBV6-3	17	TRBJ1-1	CASSRPRDRVEDTEAFF	TGTGCCAGCAGCCGACCACGGGACAGGGTTGAAGACACTGAAGCTTTCTTT
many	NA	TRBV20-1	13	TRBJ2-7	CSANSGSSYEQYF	TGCAGTGCTAACAGTGGGAGCTCCTACGAGCAGTACTTC
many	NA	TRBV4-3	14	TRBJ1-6	CASSQDNLNSPLHF	TGCGCCAGCAGCCAAGATAACCTTAATTCACCCCTCCACTTT
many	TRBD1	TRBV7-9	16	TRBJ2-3	CASSLAGQMSTDTQYF	TGTGCCAGCAGCTTAGCGGGACAGATGAGCACAGATACGCAGTATTTT
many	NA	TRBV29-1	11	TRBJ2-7	CSVVTGPEQYF	TGCAGCGTTGTGACCGGGCCCGAGCAGTACTTC
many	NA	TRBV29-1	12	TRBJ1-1	CSALLQNTEAFF	TGCAGCGCCCTACTCCAGAACACTGAAGCTTTCTTT
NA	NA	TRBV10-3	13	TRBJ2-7	CAIGRDHSYEQYF	TGTGCCATCGGCCGGGACCACTCCTACGAGCAGTACTTC
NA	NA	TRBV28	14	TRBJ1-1	CASSLQPGYTEAFF	TGTGCCAGCAGTCTCCAGCCAGGGTACACTGAAGCTTTCTTT
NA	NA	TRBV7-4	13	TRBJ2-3	CASSLGGADKQYF	TGTGCCAGCAGCTTAGGAGGGGCAGATAAGCAGTATTTT
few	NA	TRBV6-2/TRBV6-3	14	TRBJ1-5	CASSYGTSRWPQHF	TGTGCCAGCAGTTACGGGACAAGCCGATGGCCCCAGCATTTT
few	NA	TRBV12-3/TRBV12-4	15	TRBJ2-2	CASKDGSPNTGELFF	TGTGCCAGCAAGGACGGCAGTCCGAACACCGGGGAGCTGTTTTTT
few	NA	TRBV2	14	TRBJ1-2	CASRAGNGDYGYTF	TGTGCCAGCAGGGCCGGGAATGGAGACTATGGCTACACCTTC
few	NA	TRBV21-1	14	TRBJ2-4	CASSGTGEENIQYF	TGTGCCAGCAGCGGGACAGGGGAGGAAAACATTCAGTACTTC
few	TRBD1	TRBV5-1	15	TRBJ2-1	CASSGGQKPYNEQFF	TGCGCCAGCAGCGGGGGACAGAAACCATACAATGAGCAGTTCTTC
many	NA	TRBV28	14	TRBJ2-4	CASSTSEAKNIQYF	NA
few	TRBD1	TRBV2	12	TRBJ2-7	CASIQGAYEQYF	TGTGCCAGCATCCAGGGGGCTTACGAGCAGTACTTC
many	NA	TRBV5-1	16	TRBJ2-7	CASSSGLGSSSYEQYF	TGCGCCAGCAGCTCGGGGTTGGGGTCGAGCTCCTACGAGCAGTACTTC
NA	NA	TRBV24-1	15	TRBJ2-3	CAASDYHDSTDTQYF	TGTGCCGCCAGTGATTACCATGACAGCACAGATACGCAGTATTTT
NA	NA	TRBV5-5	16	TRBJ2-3	CASRDSRGASTDTQYF	TGTGCCAGCAGGGACAGTAGGGGGGCTAGCACAGATACGCAGTATTTT
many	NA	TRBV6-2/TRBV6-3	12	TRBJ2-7	CASSRAVYEQYF	TGTGCCAGCAGCCGGGCGGTCTACGAGCAGTACTTC
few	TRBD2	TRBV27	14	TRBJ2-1	CASSLLTSEPSEFF	TGTGCCAGCAGTTTACTTACTAGCGAACCCTCGGAGTTCTTC
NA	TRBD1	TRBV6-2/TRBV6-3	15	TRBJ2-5	CASSTPPTGKATQYF	TGTGCCAGCAGTACACCCCCGACAGGGAAAGCGACCCAGTACTTC
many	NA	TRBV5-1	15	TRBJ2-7	CASSLAGISSYEQYF	TGCGCCAGCAGCTTAGCGGGTATTAGCTCCTACGAGCAGTACTTC